A selection of T cell receptor beta chains follows, all from one sample in a study of cytomegalovirus exposure and HLA in healthy donors. Using immunoSEQ multiplex PCR, the repertoire was profiled, and TCRdb retains in-frame clones only, with some absent. The data show 150,000 to 200,000 clones, more than 65% seen once. Sample: PBMCs. These receptors were collected from a woman under 40 in good health and CMV-seronegative. Both conserved end residues are part of each CDR3. Fields, in order: V gene, D gene, J gene, clone size, CDR3 protein, CDR3 DNA. D genes are given only for firm matches. Size tells how often a clone was seen (once, few, many) or the class of an expanded clone, and some rows leave it out.

TRBV4-1,TRBD1,TRBJ2-1,few,CASRSPGQGYNEQFF,TGCGCCAGCAGGTCGCCGGGACAGGGATACAATGAGCAGTTCTTC
TRBV5-4,-,TRBJ2-1,once,CASSPDRRNEQFF,TGTGCCAGCAGCCCAGACAGGAGGAATGAGCAGTTCTTC
TRBV21-1,-,TRBJ2-3,few,CASSKGGLAGGPCTDTQYF,TGTGCCAGCAGCAAAGGAGGTCTAGCGGGGGGGCCTTGCACAGATACGCAGTATTTT
TRBV19,TRBD1,TRBJ1-4,-,CASSSRDRVEKLFF,TGTGCCAGTAGTAGCCGGGACAGGGTTGAAAAACTGTTTTTT
TRBV7-8,-,TRBJ2-2,few,CASSLVSSNTGELFF,TGTGCCAGCAGCTTAGTGTCCAGTAACACCGGGGAGCTGTTTTTT
TRBV7-6,-,TRBJ2-7,-,CASSLDSSYEQYF,TGTGCCAGCAGCTTAGATAGCTCCTACGAGCAGTACTTC
TRBV6-6,-,TRBJ1-1,-,CASSYGGHTEAFF,TGTGCCAGCAGTTACGGCGGGCACACTGAAGCTTTCTTT
TRBV7-3,-,TRBJ2-1,-,CASSLIAGVGEQFF,TGTGCCAGCAGCTTAATTGCCGGGGTCGGTGAGCAGTTCTTC
TRBV5-6,TRBD2,TRBJ2-3,few,CASSLGLATDTQYF,TGTGCCAGCAGCTTGGGACTAGCAACAGATACGCAGTATTTT
TRBV19,-,TRBJ2-7,-,CASSVQGGYEQYF,TGTGCCAGTAGTGTTCAGGGGGGATACGAGCAGTACTTC
TRBV29-1,-,TRBJ2-7,once,CSVSRRSSYEQYF,TGCAGCGTCTCCAGGAGGAGCTCCTACGAGCAGTACTTC
TRBV18,TRBD1,TRBJ1-4,once,CASSPQGQENEKLFF,TGTGCCAGCTCACCACAGGGACAGGAGAATGAAAAACTGTTTTTT
TRBV7-3,-,TRBJ1-3,-,CASSPTGAGNTIYF,TGTGCCAGCAGCCCAACGGGGGCTGGAAACACCATATATTTT
TRBV2,-,TRBJ2-6,few,CASSEEIVVTGANVLTF,TGTGCCAGCAGTGAAGAGATCGTAGTCACTGGGGCCAACGTCCTGACTTTC
TRBV27,-,TRBJ1-6,-,CASSLQGFNSPLHF,TGTGCCAGCAGTTTACAGGGGTTTAATTCACCCCTCCACTTT
TRBV30,TRBD2,TRBJ2-7,-,CAWSSQAGLYEQYF,TGTGCCTGGAGTTCCCAAGCGGGACTCTACGAGCAGTACTTC
TRBV27,TRBD1,TRBJ1-1,-,CASTQLSTGVNTEAFF,TGTGCCAGCACACAACTATCGACAGGGGTAAACACTGAAGCTTTCTTT
TRBV29-1,TRBD1,TRBJ2-1,few,CSVERDRGNNEQFF,TGCAGCGTCGAGAGGGACAGGGGAAACAATGAGCAGTTCTTC
TRBV7-9,TRBD2,TRBJ2-1,-,CASSSRLAGAYNEQFF,TGTGCCAGCAGCTCCCGACTAGCGGGAGCCTACAATGAGCAGTTCTTC
TRBV5-4,TRBD1,TRBJ2-3,-,CASSRGTGRLDTQYF,TGTGCCAGCAGCCGCGGGACAGGCCGACTGGATACGCAGTATTTT
TRBV30,-,TRBJ2-2,-,CARRAAGLNTGELFF,TGTGCAAGGAGGGCGGCGGGCTTAAACACCGGGGAGCTGTTTTTT
TRBV18,-,TRBJ2-5,-,CASSSREGLETQYF,TGTGCCAGCTCATCCCGAGAGGGTCTGGAGACCCAGTACTTC
TRBV7-2,TRBD2,TRBJ2-5,-,CASSRTSGMGLGETQYF,TGTGCCAGCAGCCGGACTAGCGGGATGGGCTTAGGGGAGACCCAGTACTTC
TRBV27,TRBD2,TRBJ2-2,-,CASSFRRGLAGVSGELFF,TGTGCCAGCAGTTTTCGGCGCGGACTAGCGGGAGTTTCCGGGGAGCTGTTTTTT
TRBV6-5,-,TRBJ2-7,-,CASSYRGREYEQYF,TGTGCCAGCAGTTATAGGGGGAGGGAATACGAGCAGTACTTC
TRBV5-1,TRBD1,TRBJ1-5,-,CASSSGTGEGQPQHF,TGCGCCAGCAGCAGCGGGACAGGGGAGGGTCAGCCCCAGCATTTT
TRBV15,TRBD1,TRBJ1-2,few,CATSMGAGGGYGYTF,TGTGCCACCAGCATGGGGGCAGGGGGCGGCTATGGCTACACCTTC
TRBV27,-,TRBJ2-7,-,CASTLFGQGLHEQYF,TGTGCCAGCACCCTTTTCGGCCAGGGCTTGCACGAGCAGTACTTC
TRBV7-9,TRBD1,TRBJ1-1,-,CASRSDRENTEAFF,TGTGCCAGCAGATCGGACAGGGAGAACACTGAAGCTTTCTTT
TRBV5-1,-,TRBJ2-4,few,CASSPDVAGRDIQYF,TGCGCCAGCAGCCCTGACGTGGCGGGGCGTGACATTCAGTACTTC
TRBV4-1,-,TRBJ2-7,-,CASSQGHGVGYEQYF,TGCGCCAGCAGCCAAGGGCACGGGGTTGGCTACGAGCAGTACTTC
TRBV19,-,TRBJ2-7,few,CASSPRRGDREQYF,TGTGCCAGTAGTCCCCGCAGGGGAGATAGGGAGCAGTACTTC
TRBV27,TRBD1,TRBJ1-2,-,CASSLSGQGGTYGYTF,TGTGCCAGCAGTTTATCGGGACAGGGTGGTACATATGGCTACACCTTC
TRBV7-9,-,TRBJ1-6,-,CASSLEQNNSPLHF,TGTGCCAGCAGCTTAGAACAGAATAATTCACCCCTCCACTTT
TRBV7-3,-,TRBJ2-5,-,CASSLAGGLVSETQYF,TGTGCCAGCAGCCTCGCAGGGGGGCTAGTATCGGAGACCCAGTACTTC
TRBV19,-,TRBJ1-5,-,CASRMTGRSNQPQHF,TGTGCCAGTAGGATGACAGGTAGAAGCAATCAGCCCCAGCATTTT
TRBV4-2,TRBD1,TRBJ1-6,-,CASSRNGQGADSPLHF,TGTGCCAGCAGCCGGAACGGACAGGGGGCGGATTCACCCCTCCACTTT
TRBV4-1,-,TRBJ1-2,-,CASSSRQRTLNYGYTF,TGCGCCAGCAGCTCTCGACAGAGAACCTTGAACTATGGCTACACCTTC
TRBV4-1,-,TRBJ2-7,few,CASSQRPEKEQYF,TGCGCCAGCAGCCAACGGCCGGAGAAGGAGCAGTACTTC
TRBV5-1,TRBD2,TRBJ2-1,once,CASSLSSGAAYNEQFF,TGCGCCAGCAGCTTGTCCAGCGGGGCTGCCTACAATGAGCAGTTCTTC
TRBV10-3,TRBD2,TRBJ2-1,few,CAISAGTSFDNEQFF,TGTGCCATCAGTGCAGGGACTAGCTTTGACAATGAGCAGTTCTTC
TRBV5-5,-,TRBJ1-3,once,CASSLDPGSGNTIYF,TGTGCCAGCAGCTTGGACCCAGGCTCTGGAAACACCATATATTTT
TRBV5-6,-,TRBJ1-4,-,CASSLPGANEKLFF,TGTGCCAGCAGCTTGCCCGGGGCTAATGAAAAACTGTTTTTT
TRBV5-6,TRBD1,TRBJ1-1,-,CASSSPGQGLNTEAFF,TGTGCCAGCAGCTCCCCGGGACAGGGGTTGAACACTGAAGCTTTCTTT
TRBV11-3,-,TRBJ2-3,-,CASSFGTYTDTQYF,TGTGCCAGCAGCTTCGGGACTTACACAGATACGCAGTATTTT
TRBV21-1,-,TRBJ2-7,-,CASSKADREKYF,TGTGCCAGCAGCAAGGCGGACAGGGAGAAGTACTTC
TRBV9,TRBD2,TRBJ2-3,-,CASSAGTSGGDTQYF,TGTGCCAGCAGCGCCGGGACTAGCGGGGGGGATACGCAGTATTTT
TRBV7-2,-,TRBJ1-5,-,CASSPFGNQPQHF,TGTGCCAGCAGCCCTTTCGGCAATCAGCCCCAGCATTTT
TRBV4-3,-,TRBJ2-1,few,CASSQDVYGGAYNEQFF,TGCGCCAGCAGCCAAGACGTTTATGGCGGGGCATACAATGAGCAGTTCTTC
TRBV19,-,TRBJ2-7,-,CASSPRGAYEQYF,TGTGCCAGTAGTCCCCGGGGAGCCTACGAGCAGTACTTC
TRBV28,-,TRBJ2-7,-,CASSLGDISSYEQYF,TGTGCCAGCAGTTTAGGGGACATTAGCTCCTACGAGCAGTACTTC
TRBV19,TRBD1,TRBJ1-5,-,CASSTPGQTFRNQPQHF,TGTGCCAGTAGTACCCCGGGACAGACCTTTCGTAATCAGCCCCAGCATTTT
TRBV5-1,-,TRBJ1-2,-,CASSLGVGGNYGYTF,TGCGCCAGCAGCTTGGGCGTGGGGGGAAACTATGGCTACACCTTC
TRBV25-1,-,TRBJ2-5,-,CASSSGQPGETQYF,TGTGCCAGCAGTTCCGGACAGCCAGGGGAGACCCAGTACTTC